The 25 T cell receptor beta chains below all came from one sample that was sequenced in a study of blood T cells in healthy people across ages. Next came a second PCR, run for about 7 to 12 cycles, which used a sample-barcoded 5' primer along with a J-beta primer mix. Via MiXCR, TCRdb re-called the 5' RACE reads, giving one row per CDR3 protein. The profile covers 600,000 to 850,000 distinct CDR3 sequences, with 25% appearing a single time and 9.4% taken by the ten largest. The same sample was also used in a study of T cells of mothers and their children.

Specimen: blood. The receptors come from a boy aged 5-17 years in good health.

This chain joins TRBV5-1 and TRBJ2-1; 13 bases match TRBD2. Germline V gene data show CDR1 as SGHRS and CDR2 as YFSETQ. This CDR3 spans 15 amino acids. Losses at the gene ends were 3 bases for V and 8 bases for J; bases not matched to a gene: 5. The CDR3 DNA reads as TGCGCCAGCAGCTCCGGACTAGCGGGGGCGGATGAGCAGTTCTTC. As protein: CASSSGLAGADEQFF.

This clonotype has at least ten counts. V is TRBV7-2 and J is TRBJ2-1, with a possible D match to TRBD2 (7 bases). Per the germline V gene, CDR1 is SGHTA and CDR2 is FQGNSA. CDR3 length: 15 residues. V was shortened by 1 base and J by 7 bases, with 14 bases between the two germline ends. In nucleotides, the CDR3 is TGTGCCAGCAGCTTAGATGGGGGGGCCGGAAATGAGCAGTTCTTC. This sequence encodes CASSLDGGAGNEQFF. The whole variable domain, filled in from reference TRBV7-2 and TRBJ2-1, reads GAGVSQSPSNKVTEKGKDVELRCDPISGHTALYWYRQSLGQGLEFLIYFQGNSAPDKSGLPSDRFSAERTGGSVSTLTIQRTQQEDSAVYLCASSLDGGAGNEQFFGPGTRLTVL.

The CDR3: CASSQDGGSSYNEQFF. The CDR3 bases are TGCGCCAGCAGCCAAGACGGCGGAAGCTCCTACAATGAGCAGTTCTTC. V is TRBV4-3 and J is TRBJ2-1; D call uncertain. In germline, CDR1 is LGHNA, CDR2 YSLEER. There are 16 residues in the CDR3. V lost 0 bases and J lost 0, with 9 bases in between.

In its sample, this clonotype was seen a few times. The V gene is TRBV4-3, the J gene TRBJ1-2; D is unclear. V lost 0 bases and J 3 bases, leaving 14 bases between the germline ends. The CDR3 contains 16 residues. Per the germline V gene, CDR1 is LGHNA and CDR2 is YSLEER. CDR3 coding DNA: TGCGCCAGCAGCCAAGATCCTCAGGTTGGGTACTATGGCTACACCTTC. It codes for CASSQDPQVGYYGYTF.

This clonotype was seen only a few times. CDR3: CASSPGRGCNEQFF. The CDR3 DNA sequence: TGTGCCAGCAGCCCCGGGCGGGGGTGCAATGAGCAGTTCTTC. This chain joins TRBV7-3 and TRBJ2-1, with TRBD2 matching over 7 bases. The CDR3 totals 14 residues. The ends lost 5 bases at V and 6 bases at J; junction bases unmatched: 7. Germline V gene sequence: CDR1 SGHTA, CDR2 FQGTGA.

The chain links TRBV6-6 to TRBJ2-7; 7 bases fit TRBD2. Germline CDR1 MNHNY, CDR2 SVGAGI (reference sequence). V lost 2 bases, J lost 2 bases, and 6 bases stayed unmatched. The length of the CDR3 is 15 residues. CDR3 sequence: CASSYGTIQAYEQYF. The CDR3 coding sequence is TGTGCCAGCAGTTACGGGACTATCCAAGCCTACGAGCAGTACTTC.

This clonotype was recorded a few times. The chain links TRBV7-2 to TRBJ2-5, with 8 nucleotides matching TRBD2. Germline values: CDR1 SGHTA, CDR2 FQGNSA. The CDR3 covers 17 residues. Trimming removed 4 bases from V and 2 bases from J; junction bases left unmatched: 12. CDR3 in amino acids: CASSSLGLAARQETQYF. In nucleotides, the CDR3 is TGTGCCAGCAGCTCCCTAGGACTAGCAGCCAGACAAGAGACCCAGTACTTC. Looking up the rest from reference TRBV7-2 and TRBJ2-5 gives the full variable domain: GAGVSQSPSNKVTEKGKDVELRCDPISGHTALYWYRQSLGQGLEFLIYFQGNSAPDKSGLPSDRFSAERTGGSVSTLTIQRTQQEDSAVYLCASSSLGLAARQETQYFGPGTRLLVL.

J is TRBJ2-3 and V is TRBV20-1, with D uncertain. CDR1 is DFQATT, CDR2 SNEGSKA, per germline (reference sequence). This CDR3 has 10 amino acids. V was clipped by 3 bases and J by 4 bases, with 2 bases between them. CDR3 sequence: CSASSDTQYF. Written as DNA, the CDR3 is TGCAGTGCTAGTTCAGATACGCAGTATTTT.

The genes are TRBV7-9 and TRBJ2-5, with D tentatively TRBD1 or TRBD2 (5 bases each). The CDR3 loop spans 14 amino acids. The V gene's germline CDR1 is SEHNR and CDR2 FQNEAQ (reference sequence). V lost 4 bases and J 4 bases, leaving 13 bases between the germline ends. The DNA for the CDR3 is TGTGCCAGCAGCTCTCCCCCGGGGCGAGAGACCCAGTACTTC. This gives the protein CASSSPPGRETQYF.

This clonotype was picked up a small number of times. The CDR3 loop is CASSGLAGGSYEQYF. CDR3 sequence (DNA): TGTGCCAGCAGCGGACTAGCGGGGGGCTCCTACGAGCAGTACTTC. V usage is TRBV7-9 and J usage is TRBJ2-7; 14 nucleotides agree with TRBD2. The CDR3 spans 15 residues. Germline CDR1 is SEHNR and CDR2 is FQNEAQ (reference sequence). Unmatched junction bases numbered 0, after V lost 5 bases and J lost 0 bases.

The genes are TRBV4-2 and TRBJ2-7; either TRBD1 or TRBD2 may fit D (6 bases each). The CDR3 runs 17 residues. In germline, CDR1 is LGHNA, CDR2 YNFKEQ. Trimming stripped 1 base from V and 2 bases from J, with 18 bases between. Here the CDR3 DNA reads TGTGCCAGCAGCCAAGGGGGGGCTGTTTCTTCCCCCTACGAGCAGTACTTC. Translation: CASSQGGAVSSPYEQYF.

The chain employs TRBV4-2 and TRBJ2-7; 7 bases are shared with TRBD1. The CDR3 loop spans 14 amino acids. J lost 5 bases, V lost 2 bases, and 6 bases had no gene match. Looked up from germline, CDR1 is LGHNA and CDR2 is YNFKEQ. For the CDR3, the DNA is TGTGCCAGCAGCCAAAGGGGGCTGAGCGACGAGCAGTACTTC. This translates into CASSQRGLSDEQYF.

This chain links TRBV9 with TRBJ2-2; TRBD1 aligns across 7 bases. Germline values: CDR1 SGDLS, CDR2 YYNGEE. The CDR3 spans 15 residues. With 3 bases clipped from V and 5 bases from J, the junction kept 7 bases outside the gene matches. CDR3 residues: CASSGGQRVTGELFF. CDR3 nucleotide sequence: TGTGCCAGCAGCGGGGGACAGAGAGTAACCGGGGAGCTGTTTTTT.

V gene TRBV12-3 or TRBV12-4 combines with J gene TRBJ1-2; 12 bases are a match to TRBD1. The CDR3 length is 18 residues. Trimming removed 6 bases from V and 6 bases from J; junction bases left unmatched: 17. DNA for the CDR3: TGTGCCAGCAGCCCTATCTTGGGACAGGGGGCGGGAGGGGATGGCTACACCTTC. Amino acid sequence: CASSPILGQGAGGDGYTF.

This clonotype has a handful of counts. The chain links TRBV3-1 to TRBJ2-2; D is perhaps TRBD2 (5 bases). CDR3 length: 14 amino acids. In germline, CDR1 is LGHDT, CDR2 YNNKEL (reference sequence). V shed 0 bases and J shed 9 bases, with 11 bases lying between them. CDR3 coding DNA: TGTGCCAGCAGCCAAGAAGTAGCGCGTCGGGAGCTGTTTTTT. Protein: CASSQEVARRELFF. Looking up the rest from reference TRBV3-1 and TRBJ2-2 gives the full variable domain: DTAVSQTPKYLVTQMGNDKSIKCEQNLGHDTMYWYKQDSKKFLKIMFSYNNKELIINETVPNRFSPKSPDKAHLNLHINSLELGDSAVYFCASSQEVARRELFFGEGSRLTVL.

Only a few counts were recorded for this clonotype. The chain combines TRBV9 with TRBJ2-6; the D is unclear. The ends were cut back, 1 base at V and 1 base at J, with 18 bases in the middle. This CDR3 is 19 amino acids long. Germline loops: CDR1 SGDLS, CDR2 YYNGEE. CDR3 residues: CASSVTTAIQRSGANVLTF. CDR3 sequence (DNA): TGTGCCAGCAGCGTAACTACAGCCATACAAAGATCTGGGGCCAACGTCCTGACTTTC. The complete variable domain, with remaining parts taken from reference TRBV9 and TRBJ2-6, reads DSGVTQTPKHLITATGQRVTLRCSPRSGDLSVYWYQQSLDQGLQFLIQYYNGEERAKGNILERFSAQQFPDLHSELNLSSLELGDSALYFCASSVTTAIQRSGANVLTFGAGSRLTVL.

The chain employs TRBV12-3 or TRBV12-4 and TRBJ2-5; perhaps TRBD1 as D (6 bases). The J call is in doubt because the DNA end fits TRBJ2-7 better. The CDR3 covers 11 residues. CDR3 in amino acids: CASRGHHEQYF. CDR3 nucleotide sequence: TGTGCCAGCAGGGGACATCACGAGCAGTACTTC.

The chain carries TRBV10-3 and TRBJ2-7, with D perhaps given as TRBD1 or TRBD2 (6 bases each). This CDR3 is 14 amino acids long. CDR1 is ENHRY, CDR2 SYGVKD, per germline. V was shortened by 6 bases and J by 3 bases, with 15 bases between the two germline ends. The DNA for the CDR3 is TGTGCCATCAGGGTGGGGGGCGAAGACTACGAGCAGTACTTC. Its protein is CAIRVGGEDYEQYF.

The chain carries TRBV7-9 and TRBJ2-7, with D perhaps TRBD1 (5 bases). Deletions cut 3 bases from V and 0 bases from J, with 15 bases between. This CDR3 contains 16 residues. Germline lookup yields CDR1 SEHNR and CDR2 FQNEAQ (reference sequence). CDR3 in DNA: TGTGCCAGCAGCTTCCCGATGGGGCCGAGCTCCTACGAGCAGTACTTC. Translation gives CASSFPMGPSSYEQYF.

This chain uses TRBV9 with TRBJ2-5; 8 bases match TRBD2. In germline, CDR1 is SGDLS, CDR2 YYNGEE. The CDR3 extends over 17 amino acids. V shed 3 bases and J 5 bases; nucleotides not matched to a gene: 15. The DNA for the CDR3 is TGTGCCAGCAGCGACGTGGGACTAGGGAGAGGGCAGGAGACCCAGTACTTC. It specifies CASSDVGLGRGQETQYF.

V and J are TRBV5-1 and TRBJ2-5; 9 bases align to TRBD2. This CDR3 has 14 residues. With V trimmed by 7 bases and J by 4 bases, 8 bases remained unmatched. From germline, CDR1 is SGHRS and CDR2 YFSETQ. The CDR3 nucleotides read TGCGCCAGCGCTTTAGCGGGGGAACGAGAGACCCAGTACTTC. This sequence encodes CASALAGERETQYF.

This clonotype occurred a few times. The CDR3 loop is CASSLGLVGADTQYF. Written as DNA, the CDR3 is TGTGCCAGCAGCTTGGGTCTAGTAGGGGCAGATACGCAGTATTTT. The chain recombines TRBV5-5 with TRBJ2-3; a possible D gene is TRBD1 (5 bases). Germline CDR1 reads SGHKS; CDR2 reads YYEKEE (reference sequence). V was pared by 0 bases and J by 4 bases, with 12 bases between. CDR3 length: 15 residues.

V and J are TRBV20-1 and TRBJ2-3; weak D call: TRBD1 (5 bases). The CDR3 totals 16 residues. Germline V gene data show CDR1 as DFQATT and CDR2 as SNEGSKA (reference sequence). V lost 0 bases to trimming and J lost 1 base, with 14 bases between them. The CDR3 nucleotides read TGCAGTGCTAGAGATGTAGCAGGGCTAGGCACAGATACGCAGTATTTT. Its protein product is CSARDVAGLGTDTQYF.

This sequence joins TRBV2 and TRBJ2-5; TRBD2 agrees at 8 bases. The V and J ends lost 11 bases and 5 bases, in that order; junction bases with no gene match: 10. This CDR3 has 13 amino acids. Germline-derived CDR1 and CDR2 are SNHLY and FYNNEI. In DNA, the CDR3 is TGTGCCTGGTTGGGACTAGGACGGGAGACCCAGTACTTC. Its translation: CAWLGLGRETQYF.

This clonotype was recorded once. This sequence joins TRBV7-8 and TRBJ1-2; 7 nucleotides line up with TRBD1. V gave up 2 bases and J gave up 8 bases; unmatched junction bases: 11. Germline-derived CDR1 and CDR2 are SGHVS and FQNEAQ. The length of the CDR3 is 15 residues. CDR3 residues: CASSLPGTAPGGYTF. For the CDR3, the DNA is TGTGCCAGCAGCTTACCCGGGACAGCCCCGGGCGGCTACACCTTC.